These T cell receptor beta chains were read from a single sample in a study of OX40 agonist ivuxolimab in advanced cancers. Assay: immunoSEQ multiplex PCR; the TCRdb copy retains only in-frame clones and omits some. The sample holds about 52,000 clones, about nine tenths seen once. The specimen was CD4+ or CD8+ T cells sorted from blood, collected in a trial of the OX40 agonist ivuxolimab. All receptors come from an adult with an advanced solid tumor such as melanoma, head and neck, liver or kidney cancer. Each CDR3 is given with its conserved first and last residue.

v_gene: TRBV5-4; CDR3aa: CASSPSPGEEQPQHF
v_gene: TRBV2; CDR3aa: CASSALTQGEDYGYTF
v_gene: TRBV7-3; CDR3aa: CASSLDRANQPQHF
v_gene: TRBV27; CDR3aa: CASSSTGQTYEQYF
v_gene: TRBV6-6; CDR3aa: CASSSNTATTEAFF
v_gene: TRBV4-1; CDR3aa: CASSQGVRERGETQYF
v_gene: TRBV11-2; CDR3aa: CASSLTGSSYEQYF
v_gene: TRBV5-4; CDR3aa: CASTGGPNSPLHF
v_gene: TRBV19; CDR3aa: CASRKSIIGGGNQPQHF
v_gene: TRBV30; CDR3aa: CAWSWGLEYGYTF
v_gene: TRBV4-2; CDR3aa: CASSTGGVFSAGELFF
v_gene: TRBV27; CDR3aa: CASSFTSLPGETQYF
v_gene: TRBV10-3; CDR3aa: CAISELRDDEKLFF
v_gene: TRBV10-2; CDR3aa: CASSGDLSSYEQYF
v_gene: TRBV5-1; CDR3aa: CASSYRDSRANYGYTF
v_gene: TRBV28; CDR3aa: CASRETASGEQYF
v_gene: TRBV18; CDR3aa: CASSTSSGEMNTEAFF
v_gene: TRBV7-2; CDR3aa: CASSLVLAGGDNEQFF
v_gene: TRBV9; CDR3aa: CASSVQGAGTDTQYF
v_gene: TRBV4-1; CDR3aa: CASSPEGGQETQYF
v_gene: TRBV5-6; CDR3aa: CASSLGDDTQYF
v_gene: TRBV7-9; CDR3aa: CASSSRDRSYAETQYF
v_gene: TRBV9; CDR3aa: CASSVGSEWGRGYGYTF